Presented here are 25 T cell receptor beta chains from one specimen sequenced in a study of shared clonotypes between healthy human individuals. Sequencing used immunoSEQ multiplex PCR; TCRdb keeps in-frame clones, though not all of them. The table lists more than 2 million clones, 85% to 95% of them singletons. The source material was naive CD4+ T cells sorted from blood. Stated subset: CD45RA+ positively selected. The receptors derive from a man between 18 and 35 years old in good health.

This chain links TRBV5-6 with TRBJ1-3; no clear D gene. The CDR3 has 15 residues. Trimming pared 1 base from V and 0 bases from J, leaving 8 bases between. The V gene's germline CDR1 is SGHDT and CDR2 YYEEEE. The CDR3 spells CASSLRVHSGNTIYF. CDR3 bases: TGTGCCAGCAGCTTGCGAGTCCACTCTGGAAACACCATATATTTT.

This chain joins TRBV28 and TRBJ1-2, with no clear D. V was shortened by 8 bases and J by 2 bases, with 12 bases between the two germline ends. The CDR3 is made up of 13 amino acids. Germline V gene data show CDR1 as MDHEN and CDR2 as SYDVKM. The CDR3 nucleotides read TGTGCCAGCGCCGGTAAAGCGAACTATGGCTACACCTTC. Protein product: CASAGKANYGYTF.

The chain carries TRBV6-5 and TRBJ2-6, with a weak D call TRBD2 (5 bases). The CDR3 extends over 14 amino acids. The germline V gene has CDR1 MNHEY and CDR2 SVGAGI. V was shortened by 8 bases and J by 2 bases, with 10 bases between the two germline ends. The CDR3 sequence is CASRSGAGANVLTF. CDR3 DNA sequence: TGTGCCAGCCGCTCCGGGGCTGGGGCCAACGTCCTGACTTTC.

The chain joins TRBV5-6 to TRBJ1-2, with 10 nucleotides matching TRBD1. The CDR3 has 17 amino acids. With V trimmed by 4 bases and J by 8 bases, 17 bases remained unmatched. Germline CDR1 reads SGHDT; CDR2 reads YYEEEE. DNA of the CDR3: TGTGCCAGCAGCACTTACAGGACAGGGGGTCAAGTAAGGGGCTACACCTTC. Its translation: CASSTYRTGGQVRGYTF. Variable domain in full (rest from reference TRBV5-6 and TRBJ1-2): DAGVTQSPTHLIKTRGQQVTLRCSPKSGHDTVSWYQQALGQGPQFIFQYYEEEERQRGNFPDRFSGHQFPNYSSELNVNALLLGDSALYLCASSTYRTGGQVRGYTFGSGTRLTVV.

The V and J genes are TRBV6-6 and TRBJ1-6; the D gene is possibly TRBD1 (5 bases). The V end was cut by 0 bases, the J end by 16 bases, with 19 bases between. The germline V gene encodes CDR1 MNHNY and CDR2 SVGAGI (reference sequence). The CDR3 runs to 15 residues. CDR3 nucleotides: TGTGCCAGCAGTTACTCGCCGCAGGGACCCCGTCTGCTCCACTTT. Its protein product is CASSYSPQGPRLLHF.

This clone was seen more than once but under ten times. The chain uses TRBV5-1 and TRBJ2-1, with D maybe TRBD2 (5 bases). The CDR3 loop spans 13 amino acids. Germline CDR1 and CDR2: SGHRS and YFSETQ. The V gene lost 3 bases and the J gene lost 2 bases, with 6 bases spanning the gap. CDR3 protein: CASSSGAYNEQFF. CDR3 sequence (DNA): TGCGCCAGCAGCTCCGGGGCCTACAATGAGCAGTTCTTC.

The CDR3 loop reads CASSLSPPTGMNTEAFF. CDR3 nucleotides: TGCGCCAGCAGCTTGAGCCCTCCGACAGGAATGAACACTGAAGCTTTCTTT. V usage is TRBV5-1 and J usage is TRBJ1-1, with D perhaps TRBD1 (6 bases). V lost 1 base and J lost 0, with 16 bases in between. The CDR3 is made up of 17 amino acids. CDR1 is SGHRS, CDR2 YFSETQ, per germline.

The V gene is TRBV25-1, the J gene TRBJ2-2; 7 bases align to TRBD1. In germline, CDR1 is MGHDK, CDR2 SYGVNS. J was trimmed by 6 bases and V by 4 bases; bases with no gene match: 2. The CDR3 spans 13 residues. The CDR3 is CASSVQGAGELFF. DNA for the CDR3: TGTGCCAGCAGTGTGCAGGGGGCCGGGGAGCTGTTTTTT.

CDR3 bases: TGCGCCAGCAGTGAGTTGGTAGCGGGGGCAGATACGCAGTATTTT. Translating gives CASSELVAGADTQYF. This chain links TRBV10-2 with TRBJ2-3; 9 positions match TRBD2. The germline gives CDR1 WSHSY, CDR2 SAAADI. The CDR3 runs 15 residues. Losses at the gene ends were 1 base for V and 4 bases for J; bases not matched to a gene: 3.

The J gene is TRBJ2-2, the V gene TRBV30; 7 nucleotides line up with TRBD2. Trimming removed 0 bases from V and 2 bases from J; junction bases left unmatched: 3. Per the germline V gene, CDR1 is GTSNPN and CDR2 is SVGIG (reference sequence). The CDR3 sequence is 15 residues long. The CDR3 spells CAWSVRGVNTGELFF. In nucleotides, the CDR3 is TGTGCCTGGAGTGTACGGGGGGTTAACACCGGGGAGCTGTTTTTT.

The genes are TRBV9 and TRBJ2-1; TRBD2 agrees at 7 bases. Germline lookup yields CDR1 SGDLS and CDR2 YYNGEE. This CDR3 is 16 amino acids long. Germline trimming cut 3 bases from V and 4 bases from J; bases unmatched to any gene: 10. CDR3 sequence (DNA): TGTGCCAGCAGCGCCCCCGCGGGAGTCGTGTACAATGAGCAGTTCTTC. Protein: CASSAPAGVVYNEQFF.

J is TRBJ1-2 and V is TRBV27; D gene unclear. In germline, CDR1 is MNHEY, CDR2 SMNVEV (reference sequence). Trimming removed 1 base at V and 2 bases at J, with 11 bases between. This CDR3 has 15 residues. CDR3 in amino acids: CASSLYLGPNYGYTF. CDR3 in DNA: TGTGCCAGCAGTTTATACCTTGGACCGAACTATGGCTACACCTTC.

The chain joins TRBV6-5 to TRBJ2-7; D is possibly TRBD1 (5 bases). Per the germline V gene, CDR1 is MNHEY and CDR2 is SVGAGI. Trimming took off 0 bases at V and 0 bases at J, with 9 bases between the two ends. CDR3 size: 15 residues. The CDR3 here is CASSYSDTPSYEQYF. In DNA form, the CDR3 reads TGTGCCAGCAGTTACTCGGACACTCCCTCCTACGAGCAGTACTTC.

The CDR3, as DNA: TGTGCCTGGAGTGAAGACAGTTCGGGGCCCCAGCATTTT. It specifies CAWSEDSSGPQHF. The J gene is TRBJ1-5, the V gene TRBV7-2; D is possibly TRBD1 (5 bases). The CDR3 is made up of 13 amino acids. Trimming took 11 bases from V and 9 from J, leaving 20 bases between them. From germline, CDR1 is SGHTA and CDR2 FQGNSA.

A note on this clone: Germline is not matched at one junction end, which may reflect a read error. The J gene is TRBJ1-4, the V gene TRBV7-7; tentative D call: TRBD1 (5 bases). Per the germline V gene, CDR1 is SSHAT and CDR2 is FNYEAQ (reference sequence). The CDR3 contains 15 residues. The CDR3 loop is CASSKTGGFGEKLFF. The CDR3 nucleotides read TGTGCTAGCAGCAAAACGGGGGGTTTTGGTGAAAAACTGTTTTTT.

The chain carries TRBV11-2 and TRBJ1-3, with 7 bases matching TRBD1. From germline, CDR1 is SGHAT and CDR2 FQNNGV. The CDR3 is made up of 12 amino acids. The J segment lost 8 bases and the V segment lost 5 bases, leaving 3 bases of the junction unmatched. This CDR3 is CASSLGTDTIYF. For the CDR3, the DNA is TGTGCCAGCAGCCTCGGGACAGACACCATATATTTT.

This clone came up once. This rearrangement joins TRBV7-3 to TRBJ2-1, with D hard to call. This CDR3 contains 13 residues. V was trimmed by 5 bases and J by 5 bases, leaving 10 bases between them. The germline V gene has CDR1 SGHTA and CDR2 FQGTGA. The CDR3 sequence is CASSPDWNNEQFF. In nucleotides, the CDR3 is TGTGCCAGCAGCCCCGACTGGAACAATGAGCAGTTCTTC.

The J gene is TRBJ2-7, the V gene TRBV7-2, with TRBD1 matching over 9 bases. The CDR3 runs 14 residues. The germline CDR1 and CDR2 sequences are SGHTA and FQGNSA. Germline trimming cut 6 bases from V and 5 bases from J; bases unmatched to any gene: 8. The CDR3 nucleotides read TGTGCCAGCAGTTCCGGGACAGGGTTGCACGAGCAGTACTTC. The encoded protein is CASSSGTGLHEQYF.

This chain uses TRBV7-6 with TRBJ2-5; 11 positions agree with TRBD1. The CDR3 runs 16 residues. Trimming took 2 bases from V and 5 from J; bases not matched to a gene: 7. In germline, CDR1 is SGHVS, CDR2 FNYEAQ. This CDR3 is CASSLRTGGFGETQYF. The CDR3 DNA reads as TGTGCCAGCAGCTTAAGGACAGGGGGCTTTGGGGAGACCCAGTACTTC. Based on the CDR3 plus reference TRBV7-6 and TRBJ2-5, the full variable domain is GAGVSQSPRYKVTKRGQDVALRCDPISGHVSLYWYRQALGQGPEFLTYFNYEAQQDKSGLPNDRFSAERPEGSISTLTIQRTEQRDSAMYRCASSLRTGGFGETQYFGPGTRLLVL.

V gene TRBV29-1 combines with J gene TRBJ1-3; no clear D. The V gene lost 5 bases and the J gene lost 0 bases, with 11 bases spanning the gap. CDR3 length: 14 amino acids. Per the germline V gene, CDR1 is SQVTM and CDR2 is ANQGSEA. CDR3 in DNA: TGCAGCGTTCGGGCGGGCGGCTCTGGAAACACCATATATTTT. Its translation is CSVRAGGSGNTIYF.

V gene TRBV5-6 combines with J gene TRBJ1-2; D remains unclear. This CDR3 region has 11 residues. CDR1 is SGHDT, CDR2 YYEEEE, per germline. V was pared by 0 bases and J by 3 bases, with 0 bases between. For the CDR3, the DNA is TGTGCCAGCAGCTTGGACTATGGCTACACCTTC. It specifies CASSLDYGYTF.

The chain combines TRBV19 with TRBJ1-5, with a tentative D call TRBD1 (6 bases). Germline V gene sequence: CDR1 LNHDA, CDR2 SQIVND (reference sequence). The CDR3 length is 13 residues. V dropped 8 bases and J dropped 1 base, with 9 bases sitting between them. The CDR3 sequence: CASVDRSNQPQHF. The DNA of the CDR3 is TGTGCCAGTGTCGACAGGAGCAATCAGCCCCAGCATTTT.

The chain employs TRBV28 and TRBJ1-4; TRBD1 matches at 9 bases. V trimming: 6 bases; J trimming: 8 bases; junction bases outside the gene matches: 7. Germline V gene data show CDR1 as MDHEN and CDR2 as SYDVKM. This CDR3 spans 14 amino acids. In DNA form, the CDR3 reads TGTGCCAGCAGCCTGGGACAGGGAATCGAAAAACTGTTTTTT. Its protein product is CASSLGQGIEKLFF.

The rearrangement uses TRBV2 and TRBJ2-7, with a tentative D call TRBD2 (6 bases). Germline V lookup: CDR1 SNHLY, CDR2 FYNNEI. V lost 6 bases and J lost 5, with 14 bases in between. CDR3 length: 13 residues. CDR3: CASRDLAFDEQYF. The CDR3 DNA follows: TGTGCCAGCAGAGATCTAGCGTTCGACGAGCAGTACTTC.

V is TRBV7-2 and J is TRBJ1-4; unclear D gene. The V gene's germline CDR1 is SGHTA and CDR2 FQGNSA. CDR3 length equals 15 residues. V was trimmed by 5 bases and J by 0 bases, leaving 10 bases between them. The CDR3 DNA follows: TGTGCCAGCAGCAGACTACGTTCAACTAATGAAAAACTGTTTTTT. This codes for CASSRLRSTNEKLFF.